This T cell receptor beta chain originates from a study of T cells in localized non-small cell lung cancer. General study results and limits: As only one tumor region underwent sequencing, heterogeneity remains possible. Out of the top 100 tumor clones, a median around 50 were seen in adjacent lung.

TCRdb's table, derived via immunoSEQ multiplex PCR, lists solely in-frame clones and lacks some. This sample yields roughly 13,000 clones, of which approximately 88% are seen a single time; roughly 28% belongs to the top ten. Points on this clone: Antigen: not known.

The sample consisted of peripheral blood, taken before any cancer treatment. This receptor was obtained from a male donor older than 55 with stage I squamous cell lung carcinoma.

DNA for the CDR3: TGTGCCTCGACAGGGAGTTTGACTGAAGCTTTCTTT. It specifies CASTGSLTEAFF. The chain couples TRBV28 to TRBJ1-1; 7 nucleotides match TRBD1. Germline-derived CDR1 and CDR2 are MDHEN and SYDVKM. The CDR3 totals 12 residues. Trimming took 11 bases from V and 5 from J; bases not matched to a gene: 8.